This T cell receptor beta chain was found in a study of cytotoxic CD8 clonotypes in ibrutinib-treated CLL (dated by TCRdb to about 2021). Study-wide context: In this cohort, around 15 patients were treatment-naive and approximately ten were relapsed/refractory, while approximately 18 had unmutated IGHV. Longitudinal samples were obtainable from about 30% of the roughly 86 participants in the trial. Cryopreserved peripheral blood mononuclear cells were obtained prior to treatment, at the time of response, and at either disease progression or sustained remission. Partial responses were observed in 24 patients and complete responses in 2; after a median follow-up of 68 months, remission was maintained in 14 patients and progression was observed in approximately 12. Every sample from remission and from progressive disease was obtained while the patients were still on ibrutinib. On average, each sample yielded hundreds of thousands of productive templates and tens of thousands of productive rearrangements. Response samples were obtained after a median of 12 months of treatment, with a range of roughly 6 to 40 months. Study-wide findings and limitations: Lymph node repertoires were not examined, and the timing of sampling was not matched between patients in sustained remission and those whose disease progressed. Public clonotypes were rare and either shrank or stayed stable during treatment, and the rise in clonality at ibrutinib response reflected expansion of private clonotypes. At ibrutinib response clonality went up, during sustained remission it held steady, and at progression it dropped back toward baseline. At baseline, clonality was higher than in age-matched healthy donors and showed a strong correlation with circulating CD8+ T-cell counts.

The sample's time point label is to be understood as: progressive disease on ibrutinib. For TCR beta library preparation, approximately 2 micrograms of genomic DNA was extracted from cryopreserved PBMCs. Longitudinal blood samples from CLL patients on ibrutinib monotherapy were analyzed using high-throughput TCR beta sequencing. Patients were enrolled in a phase 2 open-label single-center ibrutinib monotherapy trial. A MiSeq instrument was used for deep resolution sequencing, which targeted depths ranging from 1 in 1 million up to 1 in 200,000 T cells, with coverage averaging 10x for each clonotype. TCR beta libraries were generated with the immunoSEQ hsTCRB Kit. Under the source paper's analysis protocol: Data were analyzed with ImmunoSEQ Data Assistant and ImmunoSEQ Analyzer, with V, D and J genes assigned per IMGT definitions. Clonality, which ranges from 0 to 1, was calculated as one minus the normalized Shannon entropy of productive rearrangement frequencies. Public clonotype analysis was restricted to overrepresented clonotypes comprising at least 0.05% of each patient's repertoire. Around 14 repertoires from age-matched healthy donors, obtained from immuneACCESS, served as clonality controls. As stored in TCRdb, this immuneACCESS dataset retains in-frame rearrangements with V and J assigned. A fraction of the clones does not appear; measured against another copy, unresolved V genes explain less than half of the discrepancy, and the remainder lacks a known reason. Clone size and V and J calls were adopted from that table, with D and trimming inferred from the DNA. The sample records about 40,000 clones, approximately 70% of which are singletons. Of the sample, around a tenth is held by the ten largest clones.

On this clone itself: Its antigen has not been determined. No per-base quality is available; no much larger clone lies one base away.

V trim: 3 bases; J trim: 8 bases; unmatched bases: 9. CDR3 length: 14 amino acids, cysteine to phenylalanine. Only the CDR3 DNA is retained, 42 bases long and in frame from the first base. CDR1 and CDR2, per the germline V gene, are KGHSH and LQKENI. The sequence came from a human donor with chronic lymphocytic leukemia. The receptor chain draws on TRBV18 and TRBJ1-2; 7 bases in between match TRBD1. Sequencing used PBMCs, obtained at disease progression, from a patient treated with ibrutinib. The DNA reads as follows: TGTGCCAGCTCACCTAACGGAGGGGGCGGAGGCTACACCTTC. It encodes CASSPNGGGGGYTF.